The 29 T cell receptor beta chains below were found in one sample sequenced in a study of a mutant IDH1 vaccine in newly diagnosed glioma. Here immunoSEQ multiplex PCR was the method, and the copy in TCRdb shows in-frame clones only, minus some. The sample holds over 55,000 clones, 80% to 90% seen once. These receptors are not linked to any known antigen. Stated time point: week 5, during vaccination. Mutant IDH1 20-mer peptide, at 300 ug, made up each vaccine dose, with topical imiquimod. The sample consisted of PBMCs, taken from a glioma patient whose treatment included an IDH1 peptide vaccine. These receptors were taken from a woman between 40 and 55 years old with glioma.

The rearrangement uses TRBV7-9 and TRBJ2-3; D remains unclear. Germline-derived CDR1 and CDR2 are SEHNR and FQNEAQ (reference sequence). V lost 3 bases, J lost 1 base, and 14 bases lay in between. CDR3 length: 16 residues. The CDR3 region is CASSFVLSIRTDTQYF. The DNA for the CDR3 is TGTGCCAGCAGCTTCGTTCTGTCAATCCGCACAGATACGCAGTATTTT.

The rearrangement links TRBV7-9 to TRBJ2-1; 16 bases are shared with TRBD2. V shed 3 bases and J 7 bases; nucleotides not matched to a gene: 9. Looked up from germline, CDR1 is SEHNR and CDR2 is FQNEAQ (reference sequence). This CDR3 is built from 18 residues. CDR3 sequence (DNA): TGTGCCAGCAGCTTGGGACTAGCGGGAGGGATTTTTTCGAATGAGCAGTTCTTC. It codes for CASSLGLAGGIFSNEQFF.

The chain recombines TRBV11-2 with TRBJ2-7, with 10 positions matching TRBD1. This CDR3 spans 16 amino acids. In germline, CDR1 is SGHAT, CDR2 FQNNGV. The V segment lost 5 bases and the J segment 3 bases; nucleotides outside the gene matches: 10. The CDR3 DNA reads as TGTGCCAGCAGCAAGAACCTCGGGACAGGGGACTACGAGCAGTACTTC. This encodes CASSKNLGTGDYEQYF.

The rearrangement joins TRBV4-1 to TRBJ2-6; D is unresolved. Trimming removed 5 bases from V and 0 bases from J, with 14 bases in between. The CDR3 runs 17 residues. Germline V gene lookup returns CDR1 MGHRA and CDR2 YSYEKL. The CDR3 bases are TGCGCCAGCAGCTCCCAAGAGGTGTACTCTGGGGCCAACGTCCTGACTTTC. Protein sequence: CASSSQEVYSGANVLTF.

J is TRBJ2-5 and V is TRBV7-2; possibly TRBD2 for D (6 bases). This CDR3 contains 14 residues. Germline CDR1 is SGHTA and CDR2 is FQGNSA. The V gene lost 5 bases and the J gene lost 7 bases, with 17 bases spanning the gap. The CDR3 DNA reads TGTGCCAGCAGCGTTTCCGGGACTGCCACGACCCAGTACTTC. Encoded protein: CASSVSGTATTQYF.

J is TRBJ1-5 and V is TRBV6-5, with no clear D. With 2 bases removed from V and 6 bases from J, the gap between germline ends came to 11 bases. Germline-derived CDR1 and CDR2 are MNHEY and SVGAGI. The CDR3 sequence is 14 residues long. The CDR3 coding sequence is TGTGCCAGCAGTTACGACATGACTAGTCAGCCCCAGCATTTT. Encoded protein: CASSYDMTSQPQHF.

V gene TRBV6-5 combines with J gene TRBJ2-1, with TRBD2 identical over 14 bases. Germline trimming cut 7 bases from V and 11 bases from J; bases unmatched to any gene: 10. This CDR3 contains 15 residues. The germline CDR1 and CDR2 sequences are MNHEY and SVGAGI. The CDR3 DNA is TGTGCCAGCACCAGACTAGCGGGGGGGCGGGATAAGCAGTTCTTC. Amino acid sequence: CASTRLAGGRDKQFF.

This chain joins TRBV10-2 and TRBJ2-3; possible D gene TRBD1, 6 bases. Germline V lookup: CDR1 WSHSY, CDR2 SAAADI. V was shortened by 1 base and J by 2 bases, with 10 bases between the two germline ends. The CDR3 is 15 residues long. The CDR3 is CASSELGDTTDTQYF. The CDR3 DNA reads TGCGCCAGCAGTGAGTTAGGGGACACCACAGATACGCAGTATTTT.

V is TRBV29-1 and J is TRBJ1-2; TRBD1 agrees at 11 bases. Germline V gives CDR1 SQVTM, CDR2 ANQGSEA. The CDR3 sequence is 13 residues long. V lost 3 bases and J lost 8; bases outside the gene matches: 5. The CDR3 sequence: CSVDKDRGRGYTF. The CDR3 DNA sequence: TGCAGCGTTGATAAGGACAGGGGGCGAGGCTACACCTTC.

The chain links TRBV7-2 to TRBJ1-1, with D perhaps TRBD1 (6 bases). The CDR3 totals 14 residues. Germline V gene lookup returns CDR1 SGHTA and CDR2 FQGNSA. Trimming left V 5 bases short and J 7 bases short, with 17 bases between. The chain's CDR3 is CASSPETGTNEAFF. Here the CDR3 DNA reads TGTGCCAGCAGCCCCGAAACAGGGACTAATGAAGCTTTCTTT.

This sequence joins TRBV7-2 and TRBJ1-1; D not resolved. The length of the CDR3 is 17 residues. Germline assignment: CDR1 SGHTA and CDR2 FQGNSA. V lost 4 bases to trimming and J lost 0 bases, with 18 bases between them. The CDR3 DNA follows: TGTGCCAGCAGCTCAGACCGTCTCCGGACCTTGAACACTGAAGCTTTCTTT. It is translated as CASSSDRLRTLNTEAFF.

The chain joins TRBV5-1 to TRBJ2-2; D unclear. Per the germline V gene, CDR1 is SGHRS and CDR2 is YFSETQ. The CDR3 spans 15 residues. V was cut by 0 bases and J by 1 base, with 7 bases left in between. DNA for the CDR3: TGCGCCAGCAGCTTGGCACAGAGGAACACCGGGGAGCTGTTTTTT. Translating gives CASSLAQRNTGELFF.

The gene calls are TRBV6-5 and TRBJ1-1; no definite D call. The length of the CDR3 is 14 residues. CDR1 MNHEY and CDR2 SVGAGI come from the germline V gene. V dropped 0 bases and J dropped 2 bases, with 7 bases sitting between them. For the CDR3, the DNA is TGTGCCAGCAGTTACTCGCTCGGCAACACTGAAGCTTTCTTT. Its translation is CASSYSLGNTEAFF.

The rearrangement uses TRBV4-2 and TRBJ2-7, with TRBD2 matching 13 bases. This CDR3 has 13 amino acids. The germline V gene has CDR1 LGHNA and CDR2 YNFKEQ. J gave up 12 bases and V 3 bases, and 5 bases lay outside the gene matches. The CDR3 nucleotides are TGTGCCAGCAGCCAGACGGGACTAGCGGGGTTGTACTTC. Translation gives CASSQTGLAGLYF.

The chain links TRBV15 to TRBJ2-5; the D gene is possibly TRBD2 (6 bases). This CDR3 has 14 residues. Germline V gene lookup returns CDR1 LNHNV and CDR2 YYDKDF (reference sequence). V shed 5 bases and J shed 7 bases, with 17 bases lying between them. CDR3: CATSLSRGFGTQYF. The CDR3 nucleotides read TGTGCCACCAGCTTGTCGCGGGGTTTCGGGACCCAGTACTTC.

The chain combines TRBV15 with TRBJ1-5, with 7 bases fitting TRBD1. This CDR3 contains 16 residues. Germline V gives CDR1 LNHNV, CDR2 YYDKDF (reference sequence). J gave up 15 bases and V 0 bases, and 17 bases lay outside the gene matches. The CDR3 reads CATSRDYGTDLFGWHF. DNA of the CDR3: TGTGCCACCAGCAGAGATTACGGGACAGATCTATTTGGGTGGCATTTT.

DNA for the CDR3: TGCGCCAGCAGCCAAGGACACAGCTCTGGGGCCAACGTCCTGACTTTC. It codes for CASSQGHSSGANVLTF. The chain couples TRBV4-1 to TRBJ2-6; D is ambiguous. Trimming removed 1 base at V and 0 bases at J, with 7 bases between. The CDR3 runs 16 residues. CDR1 and CDR2 (germline): MGHRA, YSYEKL.

The chain links TRBV30 to TRBJ2-7; 7 nucleotides line up with TRBD2. J was trimmed by 6 bases and V by 4 bases; bases with no gene match: 6. The germline CDR1 and CDR2 sequences are GTSNPN and SVGIG (reference sequence). The CDR3 has 12 residues. The DNA for the CDR3 is TGTGCCTGGACCCAGTCGGGAGGCGAGCAGTACTTC. This translates into CAWTQSGGEQYF.

This clone was seen just once. The chain uses TRBV10-2 and TRBJ2-2, with D possibly matching TRBD1 (5 bases). Trimming stripped 5 bases from V and 0 bases from J, with 16 bases between. CDR1 and CDR2 from the germline V gene are WSHSY and SAAADI. The CDR3 has 17 amino acids. CDR3 nucleotide sequence: TGCGCCAGCAGTAAACAGGCTTTTTTCGCGAACACCGGGGAGCTGTTTTTT. Its translation is CASSKQAFFANTGELFF.

V usage is TRBV29-1 and J usage is TRBJ2-7, with 8 bases lining up with TRBD2. The trim removed 2 bases at V and 6 bases at J, leaving 12 bases unmatched. This CDR3 is built from 15 residues. Germline V gene lookup returns CDR1 SQVTM and CDR2 ANQGSEA. CDR3 bases: TGCAGCGTTGAAAAAGGGCGGGGGGAGCTTCGCGAGCAGTACTTC. It yields the protein CSVEKGRGELREQYF.

In its sample, this clone was seen a few times. The chain employs TRBV2 and TRBJ2-7; 7 bases align to TRBD1. Germline lookup yields CDR1 SNHLY and CDR2 FYNNEI. The CDR3 covers 17 residues. J was trimmed by 2 bases and V by 0 bases; bases with no gene match: 10. In DNA form, the CDR3 reads TGTGCCAGCAGTGAAGCCCCAACCGGGCAGGGGGCCTACGAGCAGTACTTC. Translated: CASSEAPTGQGAYEQYF.

This chain joins TRBV5-1 and TRBJ2-6, with D perhaps TRBD2 (5 bases). Trimming shortened V by 4 bases and J by 0 bases, and 5 bases separated the two germline ends. Germline CDR1 SGHRS, CDR2 YFSETQ. This CDR3 is built from 14 residues. CDR3 protein: CASSGSSGANVLTF. The CDR3 DNA sequence: TGCGCCAGCAGCGGGAGCTCTGGGGCCAACGTCCTGACTTTC. Variable domain in full (rest from reference TRBV5-1 and TRBJ2-6): KAGVTQTPRYLIKTRGQQVTLSCSPISGHRSVSWYQQTPGQGLQFLFEYFSETQRNKGNFPGRFSGRQFSNSRSEMNVSTLELGDSALYLCASSGSSGANVLTFGAGSRLTVL.

The genes are TRBV5-1 and TRBJ2-7; the D gene is possibly TRBD1 (8 bases). From germline, CDR1 is SGHRS and CDR2 YFSETQ. Trimming pared 2 bases from V and 4 bases from J, leaving 13 bases between. CDR3 length: 14 residues. CDR3 DNA sequence: TGCGCCAGCAGCTTTAACAGGGGGGGATACGAGCAGTACTTC. This sequence encodes CASSFNRGGYEQYF.

The chain carries TRBV29-1 and TRBJ2-7, with D possibly TRBD1 on 5 matching bases. This CDR3 is 18 amino acids long. V gave up 6 bases and J gave up 4 bases, with 31 bases separating them. The germline CDR1 and CDR2 sequences are SQVTM and ANQGSEA. The CDR3 DNA reads as TGCAGCGTCAAAGGGGCAGTTTGGGCTCAAGGGGTCCTGTACGAGCAGTACTTC. Its translation is CSVKGAVWAQGVLYEQYF.

Remarks on this clone: The junction does not match germline at one end; this may be a read error. The chain employs TRBV18 and TRBJ2-2, with TRBD2 identical over 12 bases. In germline, CDR1 is KGHSH, CDR2 LQKENI. This CDR3 comprises 16 residues. The CDR3 DNA sequence: TGTGCCAGCTCGCCACCTAGCGGGAGGGCCTCCGGGGAGCTGTTTTTT. Translated: CASSPPSGRASGELFF.

This sequence joins TRBV6-5 and TRBJ1-1, with 10 bases aligning to TRBD1. Trimming at V came to 6 bases and at J to 1 base, leaving 5 bases not matched to a gene. Germline V gene data show CDR1 as MNHEY and CDR2 as SVGAGI. The CDR3 has 15 residues. This CDR3 reads CASSSDRGANTEAFF. The CDR3 DNA is TGTGCCAGCAGCTCGGACAGGGGGGCGAACACTGAAGCTTTCTTT.

The gene calls are TRBV11-2 and TRBJ2-5; TRBD1 agrees at 8 bases. V lost 4 bases to trimming and J lost 0 bases; unmatched junction nucleotides: 1. CDR1 SGHAT and CDR2 FQNNGV come from the germline V gene. There are 14 residues in the CDR3. The CDR3 coding sequence is TGTGCCAGCAGCTGGACAGGGCACCAAGAGACCCAGTACTTC. The encoded protein is CASSWTGHQETQYF.

This clone was observed a handful of times. This chain uses TRBV4-1 with TRBJ1-1, with D unclear. This CDR3 region has 15 residues. The V end was cut by 3 bases, the J end by 1 base, with 12 bases between. In germline, CDR1 is MGHRA, CDR2 YSYEKL. The CDR3 region is CASSQILGANTEAFF. Here the CDR3 DNA reads TGCGCCAGCAGCCAGATACTTGGTGCGAACACTGAAGCTTTCTTT.

The chain recombines TRBV9 with TRBJ2-3; 9 bases are shared with TRBD2. Germline lookup yields CDR1 SGDLS and CDR2 YYNGEE. CDR3 length: 17 amino acids. V lost 3 bases and J lost 1; bases outside the gene matches: 9. The CDR3 DNA is TGTGCCAGCAGCGCCCTAGGTAGCGGGGGCCGCACAGATACGCAGTATTTT. Its protein is CASSALGSGGRTDTQYF.